These T cell receptor beta chains were read from a single sample in a study of blood T cell repertoires in COVID-19. Sequencing used immunoSEQ multiplex PCR; TCRdb keeps in-frame clones, though not all of them. This table has 310,000 or so clones, over 75% appearing once. Source material: PBMCs or T cells enriched from blood (not recorded which). The receptors originated from a woman aged 40 to 50 who had recovered from COVID-19. Both conserved end residues are part of each CDR3. The order of the fields is CDR3 protein, J gene, D gene, V gene. A D gene is named only where the DNA matches it firmly.

CASSQDMAGYGNTIYF TRBJ1-3 NA TRBV4-3
CASSRIEVGELFF TRBJ2-2 NA TRBV2
CASTRTRGGNSYQPQHF TRBJ1-5 NA TRBV19
CASSFGSRSNQPQHF TRBJ1-5 NA TRBV27
CASIPQVGGRGYTF TRBJ1-2 NA TRBV19
CTSSQVPQGEGTEAFF TRBJ1-1 NA TRBV1
CASSPSGNRDQPQHF TRBJ1-5 NA TRBV18
CAIRGTPDPYEQYF TRBJ2-7 NA TRBV10-3
CASSEFGLAGIIPYNEQFF TRBJ2-1 TRBD2 TRBV2
CASSLETSGSADTQYF TRBJ2-3 TRBD2 TRBV7-2
CATSRVGPGVAYNEQFF TRBJ2-1 NA TRBV15
CASSLGGHIQYF TRBJ2-4 NA TRBV12-3/TRBV12-4
CASSSRGGGPTDTQYF TRBJ2-3 TRBD2 TRBV7-2
CASSLGSSGNTIYF TRBJ1-3 NA TRBV5-1
CATIGNAPSQQYF TRBJ2-7 NA TRBV19
CASTWGGLMNTEAFF TRBJ1-1 NA TRBV5-4
CSASPTGGVDGYTF TRBJ1-2 TRBD1 TRBV20-1
CASRDDRGGEKLFF TRBJ1-4 TRBD1 TRBV2
CASSQGQNNTEAFF TRBJ1-1 NA TRBV21-1
CASSSGTGGTGQPQHF TRBJ1-5 TRBD1 TRBV7-2
CASSSGGRGAYNEQFF TRBJ2-1 NA TRBV19